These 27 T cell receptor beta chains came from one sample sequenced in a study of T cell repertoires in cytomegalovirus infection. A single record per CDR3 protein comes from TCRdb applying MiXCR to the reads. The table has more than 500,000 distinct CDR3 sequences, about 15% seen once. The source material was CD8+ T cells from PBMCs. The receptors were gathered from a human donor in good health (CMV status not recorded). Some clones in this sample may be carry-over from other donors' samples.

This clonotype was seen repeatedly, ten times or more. The CDR3 sequence is CASSQGGMGYSNQPQHF. The CDR3 bases are TGCGCCAGCAGCCAAGGGGGAATGGGGTATAGCAATCAGCCCCAGCATTTT. The rearrangement uses TRBV4-1 and TRBJ1-5; D ambiguous. Germline V gene data show CDR1 as MGHRA and CDR2 as YSYEKL. V lost 1 base, J lost 0 bases, and 13 bases lay in between. CDR3 size: 17 residues.

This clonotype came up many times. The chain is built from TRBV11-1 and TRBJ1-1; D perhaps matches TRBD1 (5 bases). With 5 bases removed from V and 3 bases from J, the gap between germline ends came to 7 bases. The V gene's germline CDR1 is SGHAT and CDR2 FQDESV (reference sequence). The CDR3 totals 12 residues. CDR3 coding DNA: TGTGCCAGCAGCCTGACAGACACTGAAGCTTTCTTT. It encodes CASSLTDTEAFF.

CDR3 sequence: CASSNLPGNGANVLTF. CDR3 sequence (DNA): TGTGCCAGCAGCAACTTACCAGGGAATGGGGCCAACGTCCTGACTTTC. V gene TRBV12-3 or TRBV12-4 combines with J gene TRBJ2-6, with D maybe TRBD1 (5 bases). The ends were cut back, 6 bases at V and 3 bases at J, with 15 bases in the middle. This CDR3 has 16 amino acids.

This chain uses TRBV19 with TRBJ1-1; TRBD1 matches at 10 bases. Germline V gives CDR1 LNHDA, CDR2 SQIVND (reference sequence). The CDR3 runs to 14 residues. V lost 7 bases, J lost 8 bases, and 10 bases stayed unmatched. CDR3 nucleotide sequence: TGTGCCAGTATCCGACGGGACAGGGGAGGGGAAGCTTTCTTT. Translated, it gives CASIRRDRGGEAFF.

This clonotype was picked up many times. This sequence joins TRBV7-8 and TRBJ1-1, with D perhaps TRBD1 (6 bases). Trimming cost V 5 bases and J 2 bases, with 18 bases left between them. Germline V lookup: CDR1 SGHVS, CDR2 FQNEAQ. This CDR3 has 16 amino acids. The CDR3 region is CASSRNGQLINTEAFF. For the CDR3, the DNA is TGTGCCAGCAGCCGGAACGGACAGCTGATAAACACTGAAGCTTTCTTT.

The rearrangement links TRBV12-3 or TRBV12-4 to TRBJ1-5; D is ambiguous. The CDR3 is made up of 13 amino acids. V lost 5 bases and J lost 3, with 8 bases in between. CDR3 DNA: TGTGCCAGCAGTACAATGTCCAATCAGCCCCAGCATTTT. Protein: CASSTMSNQPQHF.

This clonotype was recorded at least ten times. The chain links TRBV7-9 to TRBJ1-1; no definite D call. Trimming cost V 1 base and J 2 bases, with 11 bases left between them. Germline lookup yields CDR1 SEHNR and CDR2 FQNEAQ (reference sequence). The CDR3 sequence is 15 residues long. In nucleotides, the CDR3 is TGTGCCAGCAGCTTAGTCGAGGGAGCAAACACTGAAGCTTTCTTT. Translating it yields CASSLVEGANTEAFF.

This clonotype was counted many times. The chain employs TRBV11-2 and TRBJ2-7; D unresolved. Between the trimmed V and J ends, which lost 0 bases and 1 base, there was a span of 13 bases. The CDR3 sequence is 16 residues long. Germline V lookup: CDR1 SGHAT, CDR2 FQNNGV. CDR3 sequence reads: CASSLEADYLSYEQYF. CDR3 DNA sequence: TGTGCCAGCAGCTTAGAAGCCGATTACCTATCCTACGAGCAGTACTTC.

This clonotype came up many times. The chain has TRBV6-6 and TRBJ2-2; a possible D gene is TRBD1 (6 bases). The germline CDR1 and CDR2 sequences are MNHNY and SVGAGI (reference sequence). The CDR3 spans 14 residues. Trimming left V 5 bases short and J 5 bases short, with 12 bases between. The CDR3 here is CASSLGASTGELFF. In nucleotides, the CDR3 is TGTGCCAGCAGTCTGGGGGCAAGTACCGGGGAGCTGTTTTTT.

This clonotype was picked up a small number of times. CDR3 in DNA: TGTGCCAGTAGCGCTCCGGGGGCCGAGCAGTACTTC. Its protein product is CASSAPGAEQYF. The chain employs TRBV19 and TRBJ2-7; D tentatively fits TRBD1 or TRBD2 (6 bases each). The CDR3 is made up of 12 amino acids. The germline V gene has CDR1 LNHDA and CDR2 SQIVND (reference sequence). V gave up 6 bases and J gave up 6 bases, with 12 bases separating them. The full variable domain, rest sourced from reference TRBV19 and TRBJ2-7, is DGGITQSPKYLFRKEGQNVTLSCEQNLNHDAMYWYRQDPGQGLRLIYYSQIVNDFQKGDIAEGYSVSREKKESFPLTVTSAQKNPTAFYLCASSAPGAEQYFGPGTRLTVT.

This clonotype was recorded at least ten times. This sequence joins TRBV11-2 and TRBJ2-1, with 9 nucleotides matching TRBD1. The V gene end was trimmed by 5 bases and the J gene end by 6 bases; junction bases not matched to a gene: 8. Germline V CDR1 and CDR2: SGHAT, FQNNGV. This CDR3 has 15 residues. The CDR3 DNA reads TGTGCCAGCAGCACAGGACAGGGGTCCCGCAATGAGCAGTTCTTC. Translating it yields CASSTGQGSRNEQFF.

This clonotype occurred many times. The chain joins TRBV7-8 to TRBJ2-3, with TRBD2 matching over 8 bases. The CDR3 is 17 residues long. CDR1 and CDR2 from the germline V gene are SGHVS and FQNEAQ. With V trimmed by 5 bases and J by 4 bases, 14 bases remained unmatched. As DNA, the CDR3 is TGTGCCAGCAGCCCCGCTATCGGGGGGGCATTTGCAGATACGCAGTATTTT. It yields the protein CASSPAIGGAFADTQYF.

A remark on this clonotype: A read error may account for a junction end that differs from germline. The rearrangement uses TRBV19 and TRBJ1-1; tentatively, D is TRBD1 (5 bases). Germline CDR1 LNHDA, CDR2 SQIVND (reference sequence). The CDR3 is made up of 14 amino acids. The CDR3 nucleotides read TGTGCCAGTAGTATTGGGCAGGGCTACACTGTAGCTTTCTTT. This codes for CASSIGQGYTVAFF.

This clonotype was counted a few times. The CDR3 spells CASSLGGAGFNTEAFF. The CDR3 DNA follows: TGTGCCAGCAGCTTAGGTGGTGCGGGGTTTAACACTGAAGCTTTCTTT. The chain uses TRBV13 and TRBJ1-1; D ambiguous. Trimming stripped 0 bases from V and 2 bases from J, with 13 bases between. The CDR3 loop spans 16 amino acids. Looked up from germline, CDR1 is PRHDT and CDR2 is FYEKMQ (reference sequence).

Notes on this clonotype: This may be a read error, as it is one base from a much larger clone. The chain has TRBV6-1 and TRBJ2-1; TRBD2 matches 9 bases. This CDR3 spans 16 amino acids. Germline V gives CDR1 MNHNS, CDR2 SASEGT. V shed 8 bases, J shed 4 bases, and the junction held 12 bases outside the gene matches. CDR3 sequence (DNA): TGTGCCAGCGGTTTAAAGACTAGCGGAACGTACAATGAGCAGTTCTTC. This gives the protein CASGLKTSGTYNEQFF.

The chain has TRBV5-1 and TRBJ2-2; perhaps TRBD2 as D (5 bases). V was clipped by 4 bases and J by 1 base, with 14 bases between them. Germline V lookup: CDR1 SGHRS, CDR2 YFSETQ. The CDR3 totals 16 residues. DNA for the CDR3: TGCGCCAGCAGCCCGGACCGGGGATGGAACACCGGGGAGCTGTTTTTT. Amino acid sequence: CASSPDRGWNTGELFF.

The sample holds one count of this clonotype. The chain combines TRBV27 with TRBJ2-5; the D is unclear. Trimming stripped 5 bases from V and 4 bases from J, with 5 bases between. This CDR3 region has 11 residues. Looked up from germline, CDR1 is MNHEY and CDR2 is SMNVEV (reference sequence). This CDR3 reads CASSNLETQYF. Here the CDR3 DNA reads TGTGCCAGCAGTAATCTAGAGACCCAGTACTTC.

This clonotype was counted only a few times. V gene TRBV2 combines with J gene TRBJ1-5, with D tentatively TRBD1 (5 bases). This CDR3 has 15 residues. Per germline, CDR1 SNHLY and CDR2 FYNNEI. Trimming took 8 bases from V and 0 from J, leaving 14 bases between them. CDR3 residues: CASGIVGDSNQPQHF. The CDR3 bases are TGTGCCAGCGGTATTGTAGGGGATAGCAATCAGCCCCAGCATTTT.

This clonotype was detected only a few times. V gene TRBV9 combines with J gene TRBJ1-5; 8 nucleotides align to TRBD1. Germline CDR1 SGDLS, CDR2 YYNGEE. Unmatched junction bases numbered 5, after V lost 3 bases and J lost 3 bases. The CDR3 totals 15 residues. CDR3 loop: CASSATGEVNQPQHF. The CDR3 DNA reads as TGTGCCAGCAGCGCGACAGGGGAGGTCAATCAGCCCCAGCATTTT.

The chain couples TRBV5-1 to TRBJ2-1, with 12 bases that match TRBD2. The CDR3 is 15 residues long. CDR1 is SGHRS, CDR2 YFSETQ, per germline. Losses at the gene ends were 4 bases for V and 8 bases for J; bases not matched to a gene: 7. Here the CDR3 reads CASSIGTSGFDEQFF. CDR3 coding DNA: TGCGCCAGCAGCATCGGGACTAGCGGGTTCGATGAGCAGTTCTTC.

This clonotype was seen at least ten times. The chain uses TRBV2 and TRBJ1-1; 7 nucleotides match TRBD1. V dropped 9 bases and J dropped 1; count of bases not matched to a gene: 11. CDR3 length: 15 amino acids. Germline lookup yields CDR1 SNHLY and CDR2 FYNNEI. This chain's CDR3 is CASRDSRQGNTEAFF. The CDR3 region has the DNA TGTGCCAGTAGGGACAGCCGGCAGGGGAACACTGAAGCTTTCTTT.

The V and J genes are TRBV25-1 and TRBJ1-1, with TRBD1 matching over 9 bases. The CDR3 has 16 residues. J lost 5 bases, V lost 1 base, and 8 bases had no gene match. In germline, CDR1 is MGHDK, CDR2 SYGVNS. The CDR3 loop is CASSEWGGTGHTEAFF. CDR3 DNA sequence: TGTGCCAGCAGTGAATGGGGGGGGACAGGGCATACTGAAGCTTTCTTT.

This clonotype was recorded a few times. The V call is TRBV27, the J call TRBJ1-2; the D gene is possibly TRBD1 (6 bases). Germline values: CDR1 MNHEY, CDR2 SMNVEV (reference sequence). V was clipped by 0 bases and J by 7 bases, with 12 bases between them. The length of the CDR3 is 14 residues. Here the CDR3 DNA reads TGTGCCAGCAGTTTATCAGGGGGAGACATTGGCTACACCTTC. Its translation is CASSLSGGDIGYTF.

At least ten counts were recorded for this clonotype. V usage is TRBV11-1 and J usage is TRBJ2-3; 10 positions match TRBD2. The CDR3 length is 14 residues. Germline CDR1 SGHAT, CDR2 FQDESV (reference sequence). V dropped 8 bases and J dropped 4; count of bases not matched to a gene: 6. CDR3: CASLASGSSDTQYF. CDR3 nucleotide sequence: TGTGCCAGCCTGGCTAGCGGGAGCTCAGATACGCAGTATTTT.

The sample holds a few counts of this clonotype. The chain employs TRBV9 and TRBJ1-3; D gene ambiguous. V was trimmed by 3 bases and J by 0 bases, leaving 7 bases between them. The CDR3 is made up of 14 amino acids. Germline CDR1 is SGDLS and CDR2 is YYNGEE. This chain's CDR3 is CASSDDGSGNTIYF. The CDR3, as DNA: TGTGCCAGCAGCGACGACGGCTCTGGAAACACCATATATTTT.

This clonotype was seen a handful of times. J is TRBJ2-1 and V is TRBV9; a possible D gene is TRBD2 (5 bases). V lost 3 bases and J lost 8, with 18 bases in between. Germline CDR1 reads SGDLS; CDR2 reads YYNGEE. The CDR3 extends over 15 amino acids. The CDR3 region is CASSAGLAPRDEQFF. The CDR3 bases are TGTGCCAGCAGCGCTGGACTCGCCCCGCGGGATGAGCAGTTCTTC.

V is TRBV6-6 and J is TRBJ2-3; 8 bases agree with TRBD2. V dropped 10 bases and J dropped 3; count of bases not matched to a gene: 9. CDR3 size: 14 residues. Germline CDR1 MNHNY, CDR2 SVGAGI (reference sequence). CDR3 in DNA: TGTGCCACCAAAGTAGCGGGAAGGACAGATACGCAGTATTTT. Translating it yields CATKVAGRTDTQYF.